One and the same sample provided the 23 T cell receptor beta chains below, sequenced in a study of human T cells and chemical hapten exposure. As for time point: patch test 1, 2 weeks after DPC sensitization. Treatment: therapeutic diphenylcyclopropenone sensitization with weekly scalp DPC. TCRdb processed the RACE reads anew with MiXCR; each CDR3 protein has one entry. This repertoire shows 300,000 to 350,000 distinct CDR3 sequences, roughly 6.9% found once; its top ten account for around 8.4%. This material consisted of whole blood, taken in connection with sensitization to the hapten diphenylcyclopropenone (DPC). Receptor source: a woman aged 18-35 years with alopecia areata. Some clones in this sample may be carry-over from other donors' samples.

The gene calls are TRBV10-3 and TRBJ2-5; D is unresolved. The CDR3 is made up of 13 amino acids. The V end lost 3 bases, the J end lost 2 bases, and 7 bases lay between the germline ends. CDR1 ENHRY and CDR2 SYGVKD come from the germline V gene. The CDR3 coding sequence is TGTGCCATCAGTGACGGCAGTCAAGAGACCCAGTACTTC. It yields the protein CAISDGSQETQYF.

The chain links TRBV29-1 to TRBJ2-3; D unclear. With 4 bases removed from V and 0 bases from J, the gap between germline ends came to 14 bases. The CDR3 extends over 15 amino acids. CDR1 is SQVTM and CDR2 is ANQGSEA in the germline V gene. This CDR3 is CSVGASISSTDTQYF. The CDR3 DNA reads as TGCAGCGTTGGGGCCAGCATCTCTAGCACAGATACGCAGTATTTT.

In this sample, this clonotype turned up a few times. The rearrangement uses TRBV10-3 and TRBJ2-2; TRBD2 matches at 10 bases. The CDR3 runs to 16 residues. J lost 4 bases, V lost 6 bases, and 8 bases had no gene match. Per germline, CDR1 ENHRY and CDR2 SYGVKD. CDR3 sequence: CAIRGAGGTSTGELFF. The DNA of the CDR3 is TGTGCCATCAGGGGAGCGGGGGGGACGTCCACCGGGGAGCTGTTTTTT.

The chain carries TRBV7-9 and TRBJ2-3; possibly TRBD1 for D (6 bases). V was cut by 4 bases and J by 6 bases, with 17 bases left in between. The CDR3 is 15 amino acids. Germline CDR1 reads SEHNR; CDR2 reads FQNEAQ (reference sequence). The CDR3 reads CASSYGTRSRDTQYF. CDR3 DNA: TGTGCCAGCAGCTACGGGACACGCTCGCGGGATACGCAGTATTTT.

CDR3 sequence: CASSPTGGPTDTQYF. The CDR3 DNA reads as TGTGCCAGCAGTCCGACAGGGGGCCCCACAGATACGCAGTATTTT. This chain uses TRBV27 with TRBJ2-3; 10 bases line up with TRBD1. Losses at the gene ends were 5 bases for V and 2 bases for J; bases not matched to a gene: 4. CDR3 length: 15 residues. Germline V lookup: CDR1 MNHEY, CDR2 SMNVEV (reference sequence).

In this sample, this clonotype turned up many times. In DNA form, the CDR3 reads TGTGCCAGCAGCCCCACTGGGGCGGGGAGAAACATTCAGTACTTC. Its translation is CASSPTGAGRNIQYF. This rearrangement joins TRBV3-1 to TRBJ2-4; tentatively, D is TRBD2 (6 bases). This CDR3 has 15 residues. Looked up from germline, CDR1 is LGHDT and CDR2 is YNNKEL (reference sequence). Trimming shortened V by 4 bases and J by 6 bases, and 16 bases separated the two germline ends.

This clonotype was seen ten or more times. The chain combines TRBV4-3 with TRBJ1-2; D is undetermined. Per the germline V gene, CDR1 is LGHNA and CDR2 is YSLEER. The CDR3 spans 14 residues. Trimming stripped 1 base from V and 3 bases from J, with 9 bases between. The DNA for the CDR3 is TGCGCCAGCAGCCAAGTAGGAGGAGACTATGGCTACACCTTC. Encoded protein: CASSQVGGDYGYTF.

This clonotype was seen many times. The rearrangement uses TRBV29-1 and TRBJ2-7, with no clear D. With 7 bases removed from V and 0 bases from J, the gap between germline ends came to 13 bases. This CDR3 contains 13 residues. Germline values: CDR1 SQVTM, CDR2 ANQGSEA. The CDR3 DNA reads TGCAGCGCCCGAGGTGGCAGCTCCTACGAGCAGTACTTC. Translation: CSARGGSSYEQYF.

This chain links TRBV6-2 or TRBV6-3 with TRBJ1-6; D remains unclear. Germline lookup yields CDR1 MNHEY and CDR2 SVGEGT. Trimming stripped 7 bases from V and 0 bases from J, with 16 bases between. There are 17 residues in the CDR3. CDR3 loop: CASTRSTELSYNSPLHF. CDR3 nucleotide sequence: TGTGCCAGCACCCGATCAACAGAACTCTCCTATAATTCACCCCTCCACTTT.

This clonotype was found a few times. This chain joins TRBV29-1 and TRBJ1-1, with a possible D match to TRBD1 (5 bases). V lost 7 bases, J lost 0 bases, and 6 bases lay in between. The CDR3 spans 11 residues. Per germline, CDR1 SQVTM and CDR2 ANQGSEA. CDR3 nucleotides: TGCAGCGGGGGGTTGAACACTGAAGCTTTCTTT. Amino acids: CSGGLNTEAFF.

This chain links TRBV6-5 with TRBJ1-1, with D perhaps matching TRBD1 (5 bases). Germline CDR1 reads MNHEY; CDR2 reads SVGAGI. V was clipped by 6 bases and J by 6 bases, with 14 bases between them. The CDR3 consists of 13 residues. The DNA for the CDR3 is TGTGCCAGCAGGCTGGGGGTAAACTCTGAAGCTTTCTTT. Translating it yields CASRLGVNSEAFF.

This clonotype showed up many times. One junction end disagrees with the germline gene, perhaps due to a read error. The V call is TRBV7-9, the J call TRBJ2-3; possibly TRBD2 for D (7 bases). CDR1 and CDR2 from the germline V gene are SEHNR and FQNEAQ (reference sequence). CDR3 length equals 13 residues. The CDR3 coding sequence is TGTGCCAGCAGTTTAGGGGGGGCAGATACGCAGTATTTT. Residues: CASSLGGADTQYF.

The table lists this clonotype with many counts. The rearrangement links TRBV11-2 to TRBJ2-7; D not certain. The CDR3 is made up of 13 amino acids. The germline CDR1 and CDR2 sequences are SGHAT and FQNNGV. V was shortened by 1 base and J by 2 bases, with 6 bases between the two germline ends. Here the CDR3 reads CASSLASPYEQYF. CDR3 sequence (DNA): TGTGCCAGCAGCTTAGCCTCCCCCTACGAGCAGTACTTC.

In regard to this clonotype: Sequence at one end of the junction differs from germline and may be a read error. The chain joins TRBV6-5 to TRBJ2-1; TRBD1 matches 8 bases. The germline CDR1 and CDR2 sequences are MNHEY and SVGAGI. CDR3 length equals 14 residues. The CDR3 DNA is TGTGTCAGCGCGACAGGGGAATCCTACAATGAGCAGTTCTTC. This translates into CVSATGESYNEQFF.

This clonotype came up many times. The genes are TRBV12-3 or TRBV12-4 and TRBJ1-5, with D perhaps matching TRBD1 (6 bases). The CDR3 is 15 residues long. Between the trimmed V and J ends, which lost 3 bases and 2 bases, there was a span of 11 bases. CDR3 nucleotide sequence: TGTGCCAGCAGTTTTCGGGGGCGAGGCAATCAGCCCCAGCATTTT. It codes for CASSFRGRGNQPQHF.

The chain joins TRBV6-2 or TRBV6-3 to TRBJ2-3; TRBD2 aligns across 7 bases. Trimming at V came to 0 bases and at J to 7 bases, leaving 7 bases not matched to a gene. Germline-derived CDR1 and CDR2 are MNHEY and SVGEGT. The CDR3 length is 15 residues. The CDR3 bases are TGTGCCAGCAGTTACTCAGGGACTACCGGACATACGCAGTATTTT. Translating gives CASSYSGTTGHTQYF.

This clonotype was seen many times. V usage is TRBV7-3 and J usage is TRBJ1-1; no clear D gene. This CDR3 has 13 residues. Trimming took off 2 bases at V and 7 bases at J, with 11 bases between the two ends. Germline lookup yields CDR1 SGHTA and CDR2 FQGTGA. The CDR3 nucleotides are TGTGCCAGCAGCTTAGGGTCGGGGTATGAAGCTTTCTTT. This codes for CASSLGSGYEAFF.

This clonotype was counted a few times. The gene calls are TRBV5-6 and TRBJ1-3, with TRBD1 matching 7 bases. Germline trimming cut 7 bases from V and 5 bases from J; bases unmatched to any gene: 9. CDR3 length: 14 residues. CDR1 is SGHDT, CDR2 YYEEEE, per germline. The CDR3 nucleotides read TGTGCCAGCGGGGATACAGGGGACAGAAACACCATATATTTT. Amino acids: CASGDTGDRNTIYF.

The chain uses TRBV6-2 or TRBV6-3 and TRBJ2-7; tentative D call: TRBD1 (6 bases). CDR3 size: 15 residues. V dropped 4 bases and J dropped 2 bases, with 15 bases sitting between them. Germline CDR1 and CDR2: MNHEY and SVGEGT. CDR3 DNA sequence: TGTGCCAGCAGTTCTCGGACAGATCGACCCTACGAGCAGTACTTC. This sequence encodes CASSSRTDRPYEQYF.

This clonotype occurred many times. This sequence joins TRBV7-2 and TRBJ1-4; TRBD1 matches 9 bases. The germline V gene has CDR1 SGHTA and CDR2 FQGNSA. V lost 5 bases and J lost 5; bases outside the gene matches: 9. The CDR3 loop spans 16 amino acids. The CDR3: CASSPQGQGLNEKLFF. The DNA of the CDR3 is TGTGCCAGCAGCCCCCAGGGACAGGGCTTGAATGAAAAACTGTTTTTT. The whole variable domain, filled in from reference TRBV7-2 and TRBJ1-4, reads GAGVSQSPSNKVTEKGKDVELRCDPISGHTALYWYRQSLGQGLEFLIYFQGNSAPDKSGLPSDRFSAERTGGSVSTLTIQRTQQEDSAVYLCASSPQGQGLNEKLFFGSGTQLSVL.

The V gene is TRBV6-5, the J gene TRBJ2-3; TRBD2 is a possible D gene (6 bases). Germline CDR1 MNHEY, CDR2 SVGAGI. Between the trimmed V and J ends, which lost 4 bases and 5 bases, there was a span of 19 bases. The CDR3 consists of 16 residues. The CDR3 loop is CASSFAFGGPVDTQYF. CDR3 bases: TGTGCCAGCAGTTTTGCTTTCGGAGGGCCCGTAGATACGCAGTATTTT.

This clonotype was observed a handful of times. The chain recombines TRBV7-9 with TRBJ2-3; 7 positions agree with TRBD2. With 5 bases clipped from V and 2 bases from J, the junction kept 7 bases outside the gene matches. The CDR3 has 15 residues. CDR1 is SEHNR and CDR2 is FQNEAQ in the germline V gene (reference sequence). The CDR3 DNA is TGTGCCAGCAGCCCCGTAGCGGGTTACACAGATACGCAGTATTTT. Protein: CASSPVAGYTDTQYF.

This clonotype showed up many times. The chain carries TRBV5-1 and TRBJ2-1, with D maybe TRBD1 (6 bases). This CDR3 is built from 13 residues. Germline V CDR1 and CDR2: SGHRS, YFSETQ. Trimming removed 0 bases from V and 16 bases from J, with 17 bases in between. The CDR3 is CASSLVQGTDPFF. The CDR3 DNA sequence: TGCGCCAGCAGCTTGGTACAGGGCACCGACCCCTTCTTC.